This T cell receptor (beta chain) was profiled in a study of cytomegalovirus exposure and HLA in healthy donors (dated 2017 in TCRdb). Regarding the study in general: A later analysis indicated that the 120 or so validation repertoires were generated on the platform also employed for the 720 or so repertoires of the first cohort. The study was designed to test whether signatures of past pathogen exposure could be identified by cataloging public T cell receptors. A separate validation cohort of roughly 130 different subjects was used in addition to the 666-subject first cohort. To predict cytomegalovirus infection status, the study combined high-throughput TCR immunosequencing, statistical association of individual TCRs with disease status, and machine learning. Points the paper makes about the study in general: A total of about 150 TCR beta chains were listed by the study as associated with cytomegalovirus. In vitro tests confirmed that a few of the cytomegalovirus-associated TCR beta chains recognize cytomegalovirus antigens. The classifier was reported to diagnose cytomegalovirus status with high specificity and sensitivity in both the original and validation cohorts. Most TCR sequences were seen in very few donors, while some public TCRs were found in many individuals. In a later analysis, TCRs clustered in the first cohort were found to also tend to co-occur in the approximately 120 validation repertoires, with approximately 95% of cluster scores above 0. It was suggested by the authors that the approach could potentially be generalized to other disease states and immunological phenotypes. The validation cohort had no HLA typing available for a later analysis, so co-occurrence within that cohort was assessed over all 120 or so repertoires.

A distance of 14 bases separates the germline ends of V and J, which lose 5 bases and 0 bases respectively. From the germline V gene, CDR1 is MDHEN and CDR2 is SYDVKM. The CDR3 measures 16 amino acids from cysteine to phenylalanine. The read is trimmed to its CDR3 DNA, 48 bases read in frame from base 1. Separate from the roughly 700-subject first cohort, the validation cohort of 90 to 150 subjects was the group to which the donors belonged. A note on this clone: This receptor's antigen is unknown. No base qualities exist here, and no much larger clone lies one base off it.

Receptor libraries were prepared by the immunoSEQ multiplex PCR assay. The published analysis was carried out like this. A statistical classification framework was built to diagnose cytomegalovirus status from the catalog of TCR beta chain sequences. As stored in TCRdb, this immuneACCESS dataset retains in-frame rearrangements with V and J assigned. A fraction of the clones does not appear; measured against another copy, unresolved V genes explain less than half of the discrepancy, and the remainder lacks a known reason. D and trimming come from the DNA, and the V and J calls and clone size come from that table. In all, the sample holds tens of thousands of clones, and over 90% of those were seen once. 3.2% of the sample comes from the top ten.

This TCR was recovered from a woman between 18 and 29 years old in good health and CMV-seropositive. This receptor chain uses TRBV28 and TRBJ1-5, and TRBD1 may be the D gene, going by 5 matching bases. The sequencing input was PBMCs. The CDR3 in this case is CASSTWGGNSNQPQHF. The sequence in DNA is TGTGCCAGCAGTACGTGGGGCGGTAATAGCAATCAGCCCCAGCATTTT. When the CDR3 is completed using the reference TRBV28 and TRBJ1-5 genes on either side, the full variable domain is DVKVTQSSRYLVKRTGEKVFLECVQDMDHENMFWYRQDPGLGLRLIYFSYDVKMKEKGDIPEGYSVSREKKERFSLILESASTNQTSMYLCASSTWGGNSNQPQHFGDGTRLSIL.